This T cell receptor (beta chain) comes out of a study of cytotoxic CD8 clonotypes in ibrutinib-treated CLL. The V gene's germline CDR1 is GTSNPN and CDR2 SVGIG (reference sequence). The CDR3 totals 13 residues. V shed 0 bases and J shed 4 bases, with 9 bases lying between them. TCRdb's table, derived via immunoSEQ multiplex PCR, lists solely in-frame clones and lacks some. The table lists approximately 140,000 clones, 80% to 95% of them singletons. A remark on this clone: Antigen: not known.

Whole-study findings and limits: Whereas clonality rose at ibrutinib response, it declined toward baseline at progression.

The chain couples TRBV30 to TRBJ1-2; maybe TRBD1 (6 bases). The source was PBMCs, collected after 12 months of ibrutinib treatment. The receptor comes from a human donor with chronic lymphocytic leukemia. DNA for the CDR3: TGTGCCTGGAGTGTCAAGGGGGGCTATGGCTACACCTTC. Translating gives CAWSVKGGYGYTF.